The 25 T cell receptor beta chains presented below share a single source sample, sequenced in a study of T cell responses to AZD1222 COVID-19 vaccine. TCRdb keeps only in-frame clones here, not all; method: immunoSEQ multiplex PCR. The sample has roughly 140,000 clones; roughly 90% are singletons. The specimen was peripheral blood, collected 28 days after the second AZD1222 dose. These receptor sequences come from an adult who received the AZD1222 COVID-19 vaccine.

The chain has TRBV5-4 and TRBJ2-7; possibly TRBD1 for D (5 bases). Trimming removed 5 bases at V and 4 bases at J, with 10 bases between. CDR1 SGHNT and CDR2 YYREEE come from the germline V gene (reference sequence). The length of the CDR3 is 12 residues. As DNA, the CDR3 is TGTGCCAGCAGTTCGACAGCTTACGAGCAGTACTTC. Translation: CASSSTAYEQYF.

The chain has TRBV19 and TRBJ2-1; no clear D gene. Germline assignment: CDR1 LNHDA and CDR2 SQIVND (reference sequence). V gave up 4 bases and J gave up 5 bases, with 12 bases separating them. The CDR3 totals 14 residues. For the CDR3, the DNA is TGTGCCAGTAGTACGAATTTCTATAACAATGAGCAGTTCTTC. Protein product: CASSTNFYNNEQFF. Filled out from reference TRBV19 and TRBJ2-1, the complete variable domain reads DGGITQSPKYLFRKEGQNVTLSCEQNLNHDAMYWYRQDPGQGLRLIYYSQIVNDFQKGDIAEGYSVSREKKESFPLTVTSAQKNPTAFYLCASSTNFYNNEQFFGPGTRLTVL.

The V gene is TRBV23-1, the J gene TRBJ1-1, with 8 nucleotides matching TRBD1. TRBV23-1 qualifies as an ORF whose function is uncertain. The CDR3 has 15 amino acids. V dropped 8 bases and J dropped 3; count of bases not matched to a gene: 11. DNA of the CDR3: TGCGCCAGCGTTTTTGGCAGGGGGCTCGACACTGAAGCTTTCTTT. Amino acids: CASVFGRGLDTEAFF.

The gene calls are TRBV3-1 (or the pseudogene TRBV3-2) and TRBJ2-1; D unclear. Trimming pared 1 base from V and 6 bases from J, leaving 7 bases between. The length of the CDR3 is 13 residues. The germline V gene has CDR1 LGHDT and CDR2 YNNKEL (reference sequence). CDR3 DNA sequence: TGTGCCAGCAGCCAAGGTCGTGCCAATGAGCAGTTCTTC. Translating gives CASSQGRANEQFF.

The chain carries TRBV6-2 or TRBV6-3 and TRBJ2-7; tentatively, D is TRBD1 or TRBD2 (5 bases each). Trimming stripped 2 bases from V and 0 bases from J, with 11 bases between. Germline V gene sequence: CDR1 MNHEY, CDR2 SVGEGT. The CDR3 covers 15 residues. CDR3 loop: CASSYGTGSSYEQYF. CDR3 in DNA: TGTGCCAGCAGTTACGGGACGGGCAGCTCCTACGAGCAGTACTTC.

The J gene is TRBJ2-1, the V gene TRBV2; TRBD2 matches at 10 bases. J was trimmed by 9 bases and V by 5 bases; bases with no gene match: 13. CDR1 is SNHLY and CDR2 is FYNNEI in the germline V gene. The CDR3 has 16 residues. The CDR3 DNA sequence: TGTGCCAGCAGTCCATGGGCTAGCGGGAGTCTTGGTGAGCAGTTCTTC. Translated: CASSPWASGSLGEQFF.

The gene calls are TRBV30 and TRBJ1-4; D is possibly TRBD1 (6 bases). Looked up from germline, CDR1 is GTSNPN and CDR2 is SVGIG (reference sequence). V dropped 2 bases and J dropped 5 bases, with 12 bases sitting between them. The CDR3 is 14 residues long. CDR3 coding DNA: TGTGCCTGGAGTCTATTAGGACAGAATGAAAAACTGTTTTTT. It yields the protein CAWSLLGQNEKLFF.

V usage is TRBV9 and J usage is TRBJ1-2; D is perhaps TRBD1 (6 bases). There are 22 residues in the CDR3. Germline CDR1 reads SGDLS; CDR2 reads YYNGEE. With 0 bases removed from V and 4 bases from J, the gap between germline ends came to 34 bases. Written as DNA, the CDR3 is TGTGCCAGCAGCGTAGCTAAATCATCCAGTCACGGACAGCGAGTTTTTGGCTATGGCTACACCTTC. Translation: CASSVAKSSSHGQRVFGYGYTF.

CDR3 sequence: CASSNGQVGVNYGYTF. DNA of the CDR3: TGTGCCAGCAGCAACGGGCAGGTTGGGGTTAACTATGGCTACACCTTC. The rearrangement uses TRBV3-1 (or the pseudogene TRBV3-2) and TRBJ1-2, with D unclear. The CDR3 contains 16 residues. V was cut by 5 bases and J by 1 base, with 17 bases left in between. Germline lookup yields CDR1 LGHDT and CDR2 YNNKEL (reference sequence).

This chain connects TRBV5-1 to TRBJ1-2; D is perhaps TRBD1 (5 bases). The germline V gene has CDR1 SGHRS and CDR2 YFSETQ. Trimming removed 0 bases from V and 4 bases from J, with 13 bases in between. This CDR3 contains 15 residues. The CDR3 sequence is CASSLGANGGYGYTF. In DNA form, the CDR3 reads TGCGCCAGCAGCTTGGGCGCCAACGGGGGCTATGGCTACACCTTC.

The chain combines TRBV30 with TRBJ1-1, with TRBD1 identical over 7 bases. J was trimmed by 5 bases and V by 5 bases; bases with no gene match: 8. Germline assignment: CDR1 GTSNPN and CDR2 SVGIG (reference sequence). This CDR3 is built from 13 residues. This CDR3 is CAWDGRRGTEAFF. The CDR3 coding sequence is TGTGCCTGGGACGGACGCAGGGGGACTGAAGCTTTCTTT.

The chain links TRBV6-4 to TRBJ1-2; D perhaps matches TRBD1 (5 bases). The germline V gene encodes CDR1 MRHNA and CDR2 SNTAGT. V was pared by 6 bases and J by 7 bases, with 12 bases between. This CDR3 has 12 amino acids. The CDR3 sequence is CASRAGGAGYTF. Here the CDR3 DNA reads TGTGCCAGCAGAGCTGGGGGAGCTGGCTACACCTTC.

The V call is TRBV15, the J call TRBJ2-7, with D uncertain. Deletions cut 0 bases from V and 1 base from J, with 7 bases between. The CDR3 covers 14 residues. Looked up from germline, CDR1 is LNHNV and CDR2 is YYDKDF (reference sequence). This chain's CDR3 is CATSRDRKSYEQYF. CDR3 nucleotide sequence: TGTGCCACCAGCAGAGATAGGAAATCCTACGAGCAGTACTTC.

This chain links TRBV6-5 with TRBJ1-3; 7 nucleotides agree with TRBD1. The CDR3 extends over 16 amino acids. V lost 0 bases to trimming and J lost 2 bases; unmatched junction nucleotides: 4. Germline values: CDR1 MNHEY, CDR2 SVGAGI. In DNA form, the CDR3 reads TGTGCCAGCAGTTACTCGTTAAGGGGGCCTGGAAACACCATATATTTT. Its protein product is CASSYSLRGPGNTIYF.

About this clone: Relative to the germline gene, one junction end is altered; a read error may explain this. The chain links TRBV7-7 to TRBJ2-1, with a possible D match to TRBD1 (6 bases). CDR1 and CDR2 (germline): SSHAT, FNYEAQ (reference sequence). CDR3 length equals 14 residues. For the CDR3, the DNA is TGTGCTAGCAGCCCCCGGAACCAGGGGTATGAGCAGTTCTTC. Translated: CASSPRNQGYEQFF.

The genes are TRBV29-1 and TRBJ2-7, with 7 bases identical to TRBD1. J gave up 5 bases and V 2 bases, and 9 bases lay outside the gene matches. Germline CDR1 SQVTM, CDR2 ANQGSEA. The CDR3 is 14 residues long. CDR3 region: CSVETPGQLHEQYF. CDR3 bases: TGCAGCGTTGAAACACCGGGACAGCTCCACGAGCAGTACTTC.

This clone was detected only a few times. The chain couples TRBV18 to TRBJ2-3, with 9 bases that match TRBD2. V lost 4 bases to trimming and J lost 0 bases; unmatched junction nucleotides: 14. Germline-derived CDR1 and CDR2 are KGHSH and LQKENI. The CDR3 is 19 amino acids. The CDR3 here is CASSLQGAGGLSSTDTQYF. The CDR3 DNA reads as TGTGCCAGCTCACTCCAAGGAGCGGGGGGTCTTTCTAGCACAGATACGCAGTATTTT.

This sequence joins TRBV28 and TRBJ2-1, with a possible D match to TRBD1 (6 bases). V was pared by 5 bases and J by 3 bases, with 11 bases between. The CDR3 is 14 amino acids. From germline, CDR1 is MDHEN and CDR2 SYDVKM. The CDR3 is CASSPQGSYNEQFF. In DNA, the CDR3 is TGTGCCAGCAGTCCTCAGGGGAGCTACAATGAGCAGTTCTTC.

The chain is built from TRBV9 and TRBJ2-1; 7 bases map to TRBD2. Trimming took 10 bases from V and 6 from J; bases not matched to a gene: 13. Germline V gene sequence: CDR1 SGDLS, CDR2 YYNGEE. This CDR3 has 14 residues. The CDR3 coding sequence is TGTGCCCGCATAAGGGGCGGGAGTTGCAATGAGCAGTTCTTC. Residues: CARIRGGSCNEQFF.

The chain's CDR3 is CASSWGPDTQYF. The CDR3 bases are TGCGCCAGCAGCTGGGGGCCAGATACGCAGTATTTT. The rearrangement joins TRBV5-1 to TRBJ2-3, with D possibly TRBD1 on 6 matching bases. Germline loops: CDR1 SGHRS, CDR2 YFSETQ. The CDR3 covers 12 residues. V lost 3 bases and J lost 4, with 6 bases in between.

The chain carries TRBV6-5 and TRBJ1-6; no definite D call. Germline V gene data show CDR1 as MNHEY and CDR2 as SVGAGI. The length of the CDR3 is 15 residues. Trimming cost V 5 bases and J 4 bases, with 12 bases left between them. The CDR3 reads CASSPGSPYNSPLHF. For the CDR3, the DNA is TGTGCCAGCAGTCCGGGCTCCCCTTATAATTCACCCCTCCACTTT.

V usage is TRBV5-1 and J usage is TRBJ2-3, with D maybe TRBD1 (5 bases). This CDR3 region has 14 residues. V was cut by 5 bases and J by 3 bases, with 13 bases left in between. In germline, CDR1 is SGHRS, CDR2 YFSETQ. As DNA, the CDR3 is TGCGCCAGCAGTTTTCAGGGAATTACAGATACGCAGTATTTT. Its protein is CASSFQGITDTQYF.

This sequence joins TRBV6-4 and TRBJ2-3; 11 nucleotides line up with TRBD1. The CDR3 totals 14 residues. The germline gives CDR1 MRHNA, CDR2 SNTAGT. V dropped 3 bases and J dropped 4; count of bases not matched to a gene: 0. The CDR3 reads CASSEGQGADTQYF. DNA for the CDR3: TGTGCCAGCAGTGAGGGACAGGGGGCAGATACGCAGTATTTT.

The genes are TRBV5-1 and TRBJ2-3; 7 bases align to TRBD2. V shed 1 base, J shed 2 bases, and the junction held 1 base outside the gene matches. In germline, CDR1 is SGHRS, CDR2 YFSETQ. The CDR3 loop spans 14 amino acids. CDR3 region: CASSLLADTDTQYF. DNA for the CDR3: TGCGCCAGCAGCTTGCTAGCGGACACAGATACGCAGTATTTT.

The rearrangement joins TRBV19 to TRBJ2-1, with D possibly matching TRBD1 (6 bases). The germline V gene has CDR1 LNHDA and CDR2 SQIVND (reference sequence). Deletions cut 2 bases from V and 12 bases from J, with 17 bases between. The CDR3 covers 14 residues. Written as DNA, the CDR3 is TGTGCCAGTAGTATATCGCCAGAACAGGGAGTGCAGTTCTTC. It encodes CASSISPEQGVQFF.